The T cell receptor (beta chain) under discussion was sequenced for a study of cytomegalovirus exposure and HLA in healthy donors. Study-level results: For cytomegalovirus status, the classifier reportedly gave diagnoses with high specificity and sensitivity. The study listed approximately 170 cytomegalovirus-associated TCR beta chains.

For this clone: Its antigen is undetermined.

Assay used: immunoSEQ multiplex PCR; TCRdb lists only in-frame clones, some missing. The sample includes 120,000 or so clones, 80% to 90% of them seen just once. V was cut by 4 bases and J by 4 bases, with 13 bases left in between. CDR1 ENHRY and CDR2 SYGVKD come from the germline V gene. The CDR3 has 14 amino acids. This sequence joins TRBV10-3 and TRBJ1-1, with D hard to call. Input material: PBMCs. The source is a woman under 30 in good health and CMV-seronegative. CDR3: CAISASEIRTEAFF. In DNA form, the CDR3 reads TGTGCCATCAGTGCTTCAGAAATTCGCACTGAAGCTTTCTTT.